The present TCR beta chain was sequenced within a study of cytomegalovirus exposure and HLA in healthy donors. Background on the study: There were about 86 million unique TCRs (from HLA-typed donors) in an early data release. Clustering assigned 81% of the approximately 400 genotyped donors to the Caucasian-associated ancestry cluster.

This clone was found once. Its specificity is unknown. At one of its ends the junction is not consistent with the germline gene, which may arise from a read error. CDR1 SGHNT and CDR2 YYREEE come from the germline V gene (reference sequence). This CDR3 contains 16 residues. Whole-study findings and limits: Most likely, a cluster of highly shared sequence variants arose as a sequencing artifact. CMV serostatus was the only immune exposure information that was available.

The PCR contained 60 Vbeta and 13 Jbeta primers. Produced via immunoSEQ multiplex PCR; TCRdb's table is partial and in-frame only. This table holds around 180,000 clones, roughly 71% found once. The sequence was obtained from a girl aged 5 to 17 in good health and CMV-seronegative. Sequencing was carried out using PBMCs. V gene TRBV5-4 combines with J gene TRBJ2-5; weak D call: TRBD1 (7 bases). Here the CDR3 DNA reads TGTGCCAGCAGCTTGGTCGGCAGGGGGGAGGAAGAGGCCCAGTACTTC. It specifies CASSLVGRGEEEAQYF.